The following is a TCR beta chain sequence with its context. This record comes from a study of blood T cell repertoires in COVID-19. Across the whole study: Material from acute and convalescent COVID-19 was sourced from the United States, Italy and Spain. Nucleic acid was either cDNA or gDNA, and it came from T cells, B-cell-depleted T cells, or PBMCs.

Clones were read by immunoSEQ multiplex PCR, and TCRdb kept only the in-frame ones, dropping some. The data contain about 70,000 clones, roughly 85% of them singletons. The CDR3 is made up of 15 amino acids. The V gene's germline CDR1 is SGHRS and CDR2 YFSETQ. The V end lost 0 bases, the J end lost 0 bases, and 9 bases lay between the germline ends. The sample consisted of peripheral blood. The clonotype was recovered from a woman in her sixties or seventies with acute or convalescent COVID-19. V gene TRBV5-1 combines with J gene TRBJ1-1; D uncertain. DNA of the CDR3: TGCGCCAGCAGCTTGGCAGATTTAATGAACACTGAAGCTTTCTTT. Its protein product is CASSLADLMNTEAFF.